These 15 T cell receptor beta chains originate from one sample sequenced in a study of shared clonotypes between healthy human individuals (dated by TCRdb to 2018 to 2020). CD8 naive samples were CD45RO-negative cells positively selected for CCR7, giving a CD45RA+CCR7+ population that excluded TemRA cells. Library generation was performed with the immunoSEQ multiplex PCR assay. In TCRdb, the immuneACCESS table is reduced to in-frame sequences with V and J assigned. These tables do not hold every clone; where another copy was compared, an unresolved V gene accounts for under half, and the others remain unexplained. This sample gives more than 600,000 clones in total; about 90% of them show up just once. The ten largest clonotypes hold 24% of the sample. Input material: naive CD8+ T cells sorted from blood. Interpreted using the paper, the cell subset or site label stands for: CD45RA+CCR7+. The receptors were sampled from a man aged 25 to 40 in good health.

The chain links TRBV4-1 to TRBJ1-1, with TRBD1 matching 8 bases. There are 15 residues in the CDR3. V lost 0 bases, J lost 10 bases, and 10 bases stayed unmatched. CDR1 is MGHRA and CDR2 is YSYEKL in the germline V gene. The chain's CDR3 is CASSQENPTGDSAFF. The CDR3 coding sequence is TGCGCCAGCAGCCAAGAAAATCCGACAGGGGATTCAGCTTTCTTT.

The genes are TRBV7-9 and TRBJ2-7, with D perhaps matching TRBD2 (6 bases). The germline V gene has CDR1 SEHNR and CDR2 FQNEAQ (reference sequence). The V gene lost 5 bases and the J gene lost 0 bases, with 11 bases spanning the gap. The CDR3 has 14 amino acids. The CDR3 here is CASSTRDFSYEQYF. DNA for the CDR3: TGTGCCAGCAGCACGAGGGACTTCTCCTACGAGCAGTACTTC.

V is TRBV7-9 and J is TRBJ1-4; D is unclear. This CDR3 contains 14 residues. The germline V gene encodes CDR1 SEHNR and CDR2 FQNEAQ (reference sequence). The ends were cut back, 5 bases at V and 8 bases at J, with 15 bases in the middle. Here the CDR3 reads CASSSRVLREKLFF. In nucleotides, the CDR3 is TGTGCCAGCAGCAGCCGGGTCCTGCGGGAAAAACTGTTTTTT.

The chain uses TRBV7-9 and TRBJ2-1; no clear D gene. In germline, CDR1 is SEHNR, CDR2 FQNEAQ (reference sequence). The CDR3 is 17 residues long. Trimming removed 1 base from V and 0 bases from J, with 13 bases in between. This chain's CDR3 is CASSLDQGERSYNEQFF. The CDR3 region has the DNA TGTGCCAGCAGCTTAGATCAAGGAGAGCGCTCCTACAATGAGCAGTTCTTC.

This clone was found once. The V gene is TRBV28, the J gene TRBJ2-7; D gene unclear. The CDR3 is made up of 13 amino acids. V was trimmed by 5 bases and J by 0 bases, leaving 8 bases between them. Germline values: CDR1 MDHEN, CDR2 SYDVKM. The CDR3 coding sequence is TGTGCCAGCAGTGAGACGGTCTCCTACGAGCAGTACTTC. Translated: CASSETVSYEQYF.

This clone was seen only once. V and J are TRBV4-3 and TRBJ2-3; the D call may be TRBD1 or TRBD2 (6 bases each). Trimming left V 0 bases short and J 3 bases short, with 10 bases between. Germline loops: CDR1 LGHNA, CDR2 YSLEER. This CDR3 has 15 residues. The CDR3 DNA reads TGCGCCAGCAGCCAAGAATGGGGGGCGACAGATACGCAGTATTTT. The encoded protein is CASSQEWGATDTQYF.

This chain uses TRBV5-1 with TRBJ2-7; 8 bases are a match to TRBD1. CDR1 is SGHRS and CDR2 is YFSETQ in the germline V gene. Trimming at V came to 7 bases and at J to 5 bases, leaving 14 bases not matched to a gene. The CDR3 is 15 residues long. In DNA, the CDR3 is TGCGCCAGCCAAGACAGGGGTAGGGTAATAGACGAGCAGTACTTC. Protein: CASQDRGRVIDEQYF.

The rearrangement links TRBV27 to TRBJ2-3; TRBD2 aligns across 7 bases. The CDR3 length is 14 residues. V lost 8 bases and J lost 4; bases outside the gene matches: 9. Germline values: CDR1 MNHEY, CDR2 SMNVEV (reference sequence). The CDR3 DNA sequence: TGTGCCAGCGGACTAGGAGGGAAGGCAGATACGCAGTATTTT. As protein: CASGLGGKADTQYF.

This sequence joins TRBV27 and TRBJ2-1; 14 positions agree with TRBD2. V shed 4 bases and J 7 bases; nucleotides not matched to a gene: 12. Germline CDR1 MNHEY, CDR2 SMNVEV (reference sequence). The CDR3 is 18 residues long. The CDR3 nucleotides are TGTGCCAGCAGTTCAGGGACTAGCGGGAGTCAGCTTCTTAATGAGCAGTTCTTC. It encodes CASSSGTSGSQLLNEQFF.

J is TRBJ2-2 and V is TRBV7-6; a weak D match, TRBD1 (7 bases). Germline lookup yields CDR1 SGHVS and CDR2 FNYEAQ. This CDR3 has 16 amino acids. Trimming left V 3 bases short and J 1 base short, with 12 bases between. The CDR3 DNA reads TGTGCCAGCAGCTTTGGACAGGAGGGGAACACCGGGGAGCTGTTTTTT. Amino acids: CASSFGQEGNTGELFF.

The chain is built from TRBV7-9 and TRBJ2-7; 10 positions match TRBD2. V gave up 3 bases and J gave up 1 base; unmatched junction bases: 9. From germline, CDR1 is SEHNR and CDR2 FQNEAQ (reference sequence). CDR3 length: 17 residues. The CDR3 region is CASSFTSGRAQSYEQYF. The CDR3 nucleotides read TGTGCCAGCAGCTTTACCAGCGGGAGGGCACAATCCTACGAGCAGTACTTC.

V gene TRBV7-9 combines with J gene TRBJ2-5; possibly TRBD1 for D (6 bases). The V end was cut by 1 base, the J end by 5 bases, with 14 bases between. CDR1 is SEHNR, CDR2 FQNEAQ, per germline (reference sequence). This CDR3 is 15 amino acids long. The CDR3 DNA is TGTGCCAGCAGCTTAGTGAGGCAGGGGCGGGAGACCCAGTACTTC. Encoded protein: CASSLVRQGRETQYF.

The chain carries TRBV15 and TRBJ2-7; D unclear. The length of the CDR3 is 14 residues. The V end lost 6 bases, the J end lost 0 bases, and 12 bases lay between the germline ends. CDR1 is LNHNV and CDR2 is YYDKDF in the germline V gene (reference sequence). The CDR3 DNA sequence: TGTGCCACCAGGGAAGCAGCGAGCTCCTACGAGCAGTACTTC. It codes for CATREAASSYEQYF. Supplemented by reference TRBV15 and TRBJ2-7, the full variable domain reads DAMVIQNPRYQVTQFGKPVTLSCSQTLNHNVMYWYQQKSSQAPKLLFHYYDKDFNNEADTPDNFQSRRPNTSFCFLDIRSPGLGDTAMYLCATREAASSYEQYFGPGTRLTVT.

This rearrangement joins TRBV19 to TRBJ2-7; TRBD2 matches at 11 bases. Germline assignment: CDR1 LNHDA and CDR2 SQIVND (reference sequence). J lost 1 base, V lost 5 bases, and 7 bases had no gene match. This CDR3 has 16 residues. CDR3 DNA sequence: TGTGCCAGTAGTCCTTCTAGCGGGAGGTTATCCTACGAGCAGTACTTC. Translation: CASSPSSGRLSYEQYF.

The chain employs TRBV19 and TRBJ2-1, with D possibly being TRBD2 (5 bases). Trimming stripped 8 bases from V and 9 bases from J, with 26 bases between. The germline CDR1 and CDR2 sequences are LNHDA and SQIVND (reference sequence). CDR3 length: 16 amino acids. CDR3 residues: CASDRDGSNPFGEQFF. The CDR3 DNA is TGTGCCAGTGATCGGGATGGGAGCAACCCATTCGGTGAGCAGTTCTTC. Full variable domain (outside the CDR3, taken from reference TRBV19 and TRBJ2-1): DGGITQSPKYLFRKEGQNVTLSCEQNLNHDAMYWYRQDPGQGLRLIYYSQIVNDFQKGDIAEGYSVSREKKESFPLTVTSAQKNPTAFYLCASDRDGSNPFGEQFFGPGTRLTVL.